This T cell receptor beta chain was captured by sequencing in a study of long-term antiretroviral therapy in people with HIV. Study outcomes and limitations: Someone took the blood between about 2003 and 2018, maybe while older ART regimens were in use.

Between the trimmed V and J ends, which lost 7 bases and 2 bases, there was a span of 16 bases. This CDR3 contains 15 residues. Germline assignment: CDR1 MNHNS and CDR2 SASEGT. As regards this clone: The antigen remains unidentified.

Treatment for every participant with HIV took place in the United States. An immunoSEQ assay, version v3.0, was performed at survey level. Each sample had sequencing targeting about 40,000-55,000 T-cell genomes. Clones were read by immunoSEQ multiplex PCR, and TCRdb kept only the in-frame ones, dropping some. The sample includes roughly 18,000 clones, roughly 92% seen only once; the top ten take over 10%. The chain couples TRBV6-1 to TRBJ2-3; D remains unclear. This sequence was found in a woman aged 40 to 50 with HIV. The source was unsorted PBMCs, collected 0.6 years after starting antiretroviral therapy. CDR3 nucleotides: TGTGCCAGCAAATCCCCTTTTGTAGACACAGATACGCAGTATTTT. Amino acids: CASKSPFVDTDTQYF.